This entry concerns a single T cell receptor beta chain. The data derive from a study of patients and donors after allogeneic stem cell transplantation. TCRdb itself ran the RT-PCR reads through MiXCR, one entry per CDR3 protein. The repertoire consists of about 960,000 distinct CDR3 sequences, with 18% occurring once and the leading ten covering 6%. This clonotype was sampled from a human donor who was either an allogeneic HSCT recipient or a stem cell or donor lymphocyte infusion donor (not recorded which). It is not recorded whose cells these are; they may come from a transplant donor. Sequencing input: blood, either unsorted or a sorted T cell fraction (not recorded which).

CDR3 DNA sequence: TGTGCCAGCAGCGTCACGGGACTAGCGTCCTACGAGCAGTACTTC. Its protein is CASSVTGLASYEQYF. J is TRBJ2-7 and V is TRBV9; 10 bases match TRBD2. CDR3 length equals 15 residues. From germline, CDR1 is SGDLS and CDR2 YYNGEE. Trimming took 2 bases from V and 1 from J; bases not matched to a gene: 3.